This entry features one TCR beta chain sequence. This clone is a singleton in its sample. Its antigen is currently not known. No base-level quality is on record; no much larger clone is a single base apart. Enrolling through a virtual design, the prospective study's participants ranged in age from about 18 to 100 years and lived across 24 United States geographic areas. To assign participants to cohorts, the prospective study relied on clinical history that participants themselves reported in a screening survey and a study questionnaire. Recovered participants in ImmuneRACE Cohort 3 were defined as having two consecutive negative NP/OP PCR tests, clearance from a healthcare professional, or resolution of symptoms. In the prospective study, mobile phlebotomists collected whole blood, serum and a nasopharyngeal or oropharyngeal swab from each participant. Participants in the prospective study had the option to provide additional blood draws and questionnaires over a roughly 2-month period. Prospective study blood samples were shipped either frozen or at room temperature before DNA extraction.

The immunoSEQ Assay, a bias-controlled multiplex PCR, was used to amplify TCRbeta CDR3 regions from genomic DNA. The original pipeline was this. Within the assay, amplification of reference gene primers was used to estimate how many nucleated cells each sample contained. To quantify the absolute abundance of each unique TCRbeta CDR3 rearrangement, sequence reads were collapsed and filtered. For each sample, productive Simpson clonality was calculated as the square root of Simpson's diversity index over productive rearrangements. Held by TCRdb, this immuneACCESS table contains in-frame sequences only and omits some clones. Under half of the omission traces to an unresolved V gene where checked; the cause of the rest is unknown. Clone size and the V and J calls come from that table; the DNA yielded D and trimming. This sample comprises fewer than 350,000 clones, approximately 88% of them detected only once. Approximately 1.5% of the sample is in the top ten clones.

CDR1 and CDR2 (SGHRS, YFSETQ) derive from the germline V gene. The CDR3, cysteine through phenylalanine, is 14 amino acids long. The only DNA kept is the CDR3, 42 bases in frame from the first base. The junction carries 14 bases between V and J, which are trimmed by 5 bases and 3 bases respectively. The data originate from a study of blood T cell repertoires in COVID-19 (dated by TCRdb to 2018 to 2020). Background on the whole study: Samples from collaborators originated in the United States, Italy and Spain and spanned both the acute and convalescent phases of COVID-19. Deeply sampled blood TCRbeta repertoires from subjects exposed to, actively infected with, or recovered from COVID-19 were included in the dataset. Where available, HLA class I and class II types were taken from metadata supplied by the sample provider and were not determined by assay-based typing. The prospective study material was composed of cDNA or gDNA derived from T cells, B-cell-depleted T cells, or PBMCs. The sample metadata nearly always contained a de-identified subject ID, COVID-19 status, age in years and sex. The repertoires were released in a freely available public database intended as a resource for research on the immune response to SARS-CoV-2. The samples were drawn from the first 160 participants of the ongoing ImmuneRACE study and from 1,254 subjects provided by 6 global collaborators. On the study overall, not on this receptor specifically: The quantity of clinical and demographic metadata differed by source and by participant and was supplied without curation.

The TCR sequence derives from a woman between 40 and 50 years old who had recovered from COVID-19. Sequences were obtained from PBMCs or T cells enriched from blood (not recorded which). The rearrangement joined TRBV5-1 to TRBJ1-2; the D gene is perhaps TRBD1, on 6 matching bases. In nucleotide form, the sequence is TGCGCCAGCAGGTTTACAGGGTCGGACTATGGCTACACCTTC. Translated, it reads CASRFTGSDYGYTF.